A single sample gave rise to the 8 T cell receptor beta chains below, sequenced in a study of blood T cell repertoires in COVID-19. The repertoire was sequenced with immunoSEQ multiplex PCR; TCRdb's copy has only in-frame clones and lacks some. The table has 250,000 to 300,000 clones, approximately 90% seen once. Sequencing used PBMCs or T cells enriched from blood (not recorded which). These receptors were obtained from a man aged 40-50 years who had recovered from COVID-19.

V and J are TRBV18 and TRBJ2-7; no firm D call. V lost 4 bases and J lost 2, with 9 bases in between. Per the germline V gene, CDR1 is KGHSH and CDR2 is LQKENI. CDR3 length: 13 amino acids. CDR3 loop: CASSQTVPYEQYF. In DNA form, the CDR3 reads TGTGCCAGCTCACAAACAGTACCCTACGAGCAGTACTTC.

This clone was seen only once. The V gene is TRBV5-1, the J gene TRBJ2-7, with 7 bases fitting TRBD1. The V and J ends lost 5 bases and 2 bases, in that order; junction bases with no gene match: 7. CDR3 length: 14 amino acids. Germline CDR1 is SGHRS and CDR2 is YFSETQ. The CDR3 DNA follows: TGCGCCAGCAGGCCCGGGACAGCAGCCTACGAGCAGTACTTC. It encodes CASRPGTAAYEQYF.

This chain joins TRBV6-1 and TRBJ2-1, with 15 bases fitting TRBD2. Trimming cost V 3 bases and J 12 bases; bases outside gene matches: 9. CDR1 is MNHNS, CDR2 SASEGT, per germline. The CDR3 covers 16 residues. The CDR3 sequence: CASSDPGLAGGGLQFF. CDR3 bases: TGTGCCAGCAGTGACCCGGGACTAGCGGGAGGAGGCTTGCAGTTCTTC.

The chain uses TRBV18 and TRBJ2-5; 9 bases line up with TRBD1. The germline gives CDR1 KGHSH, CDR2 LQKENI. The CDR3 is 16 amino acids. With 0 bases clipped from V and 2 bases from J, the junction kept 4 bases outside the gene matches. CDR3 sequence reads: CASSPPGTGRQETQYF. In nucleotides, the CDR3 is TGTGCCAGCTCACCACCAGGGACAGGGCGACAAGAGACCCAGTACTTC.

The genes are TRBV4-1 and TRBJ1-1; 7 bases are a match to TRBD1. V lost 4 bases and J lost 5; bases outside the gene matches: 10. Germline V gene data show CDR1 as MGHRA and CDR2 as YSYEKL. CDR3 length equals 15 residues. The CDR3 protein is CASSPEDRVGTEAFF. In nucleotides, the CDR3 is TGCGCCAGCAGCCCCGAAGACAGGGTTGGGACTGAAGCTTTCTTT.

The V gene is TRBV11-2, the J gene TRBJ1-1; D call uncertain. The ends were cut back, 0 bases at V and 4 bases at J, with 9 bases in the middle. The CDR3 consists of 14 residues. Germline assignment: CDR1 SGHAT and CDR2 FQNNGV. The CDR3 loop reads CASSLDQAFTEAFF. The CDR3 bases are TGTGCCAGCAGCTTAGATCAGGCTTTCACTGAAGCTTTCTTT. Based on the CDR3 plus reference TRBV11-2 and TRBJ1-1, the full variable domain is EAGVAQSPRYKIIEKRQSVAFWCNPISGHATLYWYQQILGQGPKLLIQFQNNGVVDDSQLPKDRFSAERLKGVDSTLKIQPAKLEDSAVYLCASSLDQAFTEAFFGQGTRLTVV.

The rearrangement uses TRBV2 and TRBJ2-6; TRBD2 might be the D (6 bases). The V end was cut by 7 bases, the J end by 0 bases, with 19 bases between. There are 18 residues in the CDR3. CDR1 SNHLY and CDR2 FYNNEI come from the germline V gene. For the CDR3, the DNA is TGTGCCAGCAACCCCGGTGGGGGGACTTACTCTGGGGCCAACGTCCTGACTTTC. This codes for CASNPGGGTYSGANVLTF.

Here the CDR3 DNA reads TGTGCCAGCAGTCGGACAGGGGACGAGCAGTACTTC. Its protein is CASSRTGDEQYF. The gene calls are TRBV12-3 or TRBV12-4 and TRBJ2-7; TRBD1 aligns across 9 bases. V gave up 5 bases and J gave up 5 bases; unmatched junction bases: 1. This CDR3 region has 12 residues.